This TCR beta chain was sequenced for a study of tumor-infiltrating lymphocytes in primary liver carcinoma. A constant-region primer served to make TCR beta cDNA from roughly 540 ng total RNA. Slightly modified ARM-PCR, run as three nested multiplex PCR rounds, produced the TCR beta libraries. A C-beta reverse primer was combined with TRBV1-TRBV30 forward primers in the first two PCR rounds, and each round had roughly 11 cycles. Each CDR3 protein gets one entry after TCRdb re-called the multiplex PCR reads with MiXCR. Of about 100,000 distinct CDR3 sequences detected, 65% to 75% appear once; the ten largest clones hold 12%. Unsorted bulk tissue, roughly 20-34 mg of it, served as the source for co-extraction of RNA and DNA. The CDR3 covers 15 residues. The germline gives CDR1 SQVTM, CDR2 ANQGSEA.

Specimen: liver tumor tissue from sampling region 2. Subset: tumor region T2, inferior pole. This TCR derives from a woman aged 60-70 years with primary liver carcinoma and hepatitis B virus infection. This chain links TRBV29-1 with TRBJ1-1; TRBD1 matches 9 bases. DNA of the CDR3: TGCAACGTGGCCTGGACAGGGGTGGGGAACACTGAAGCTTTCTTT. Amino acids: CNVAWTGVGNTEAFF.